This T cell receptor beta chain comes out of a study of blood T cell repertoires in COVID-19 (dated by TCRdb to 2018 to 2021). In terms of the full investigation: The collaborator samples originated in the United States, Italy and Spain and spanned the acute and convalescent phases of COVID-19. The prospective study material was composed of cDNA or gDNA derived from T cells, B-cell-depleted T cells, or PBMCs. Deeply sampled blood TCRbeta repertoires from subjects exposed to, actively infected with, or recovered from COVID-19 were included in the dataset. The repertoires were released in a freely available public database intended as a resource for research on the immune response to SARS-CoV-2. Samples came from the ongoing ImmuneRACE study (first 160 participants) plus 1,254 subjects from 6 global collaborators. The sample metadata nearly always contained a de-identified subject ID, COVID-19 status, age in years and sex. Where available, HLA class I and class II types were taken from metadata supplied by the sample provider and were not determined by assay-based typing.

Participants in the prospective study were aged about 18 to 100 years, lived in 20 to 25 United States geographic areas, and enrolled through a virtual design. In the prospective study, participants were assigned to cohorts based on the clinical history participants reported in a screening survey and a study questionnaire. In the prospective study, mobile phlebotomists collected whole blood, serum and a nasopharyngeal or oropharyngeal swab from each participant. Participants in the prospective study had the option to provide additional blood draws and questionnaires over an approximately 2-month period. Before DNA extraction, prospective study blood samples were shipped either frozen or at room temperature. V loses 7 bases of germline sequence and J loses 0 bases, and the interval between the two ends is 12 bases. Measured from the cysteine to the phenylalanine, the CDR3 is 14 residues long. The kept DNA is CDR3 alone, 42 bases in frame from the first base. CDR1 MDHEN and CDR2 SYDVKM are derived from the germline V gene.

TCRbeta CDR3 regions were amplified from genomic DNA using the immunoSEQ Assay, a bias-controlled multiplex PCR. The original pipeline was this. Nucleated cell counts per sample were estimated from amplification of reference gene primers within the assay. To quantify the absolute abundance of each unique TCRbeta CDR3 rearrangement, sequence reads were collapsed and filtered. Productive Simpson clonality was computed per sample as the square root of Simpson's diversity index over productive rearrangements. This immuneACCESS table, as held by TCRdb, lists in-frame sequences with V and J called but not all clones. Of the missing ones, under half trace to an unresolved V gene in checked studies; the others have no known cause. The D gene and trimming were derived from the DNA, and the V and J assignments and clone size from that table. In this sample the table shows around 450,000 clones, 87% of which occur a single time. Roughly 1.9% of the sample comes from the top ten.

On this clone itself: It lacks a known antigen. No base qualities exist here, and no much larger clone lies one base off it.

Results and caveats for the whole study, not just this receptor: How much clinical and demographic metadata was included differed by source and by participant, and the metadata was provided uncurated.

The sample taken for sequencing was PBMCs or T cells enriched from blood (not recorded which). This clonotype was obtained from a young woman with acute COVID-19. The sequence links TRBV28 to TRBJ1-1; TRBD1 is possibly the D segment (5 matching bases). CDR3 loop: CASTSGGMNTEAFF. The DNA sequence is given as TGTGCCAGCACCTCCGGGGGGATGAACACTGAAGCTTTCTTT.